What follows are 27 T cell receptor beta chains derived from one specimen sequenced in a study of CD8+ T cells in alopecia areata. The treatment is: oral pan-JAK inhibitor, 5-10 mg twice daily. RNA was extracted and reverse transcribed into cDNA as the sequencing template. Some clones are missing from TCRdb's copy, which holds only in-frame ones; the method was immunoSEQ multiplex PCR. Of approximately 300,000 clones in the sample, nearly 60% were seen once. The sample here was CD4+ T cells sorted from blood, taken at week 24, from a patient treated with tofacitinib. The receptors stem from a human donor with alopecia areata.

This chain joins TRBV15 and TRBJ1-5; 10 bases map to TRBD1. V was clipped by 5 bases and J by 2 bases; unmatched bases: 0. Germline V gene sequence: CDR1 LNHNV, CDR2 YYDKDF (reference sequence). This CDR3 is built from 14 residues. CDR3 in DNA: TGTGCCACCAGCGGGACAGGGGGCAATCAGCCCCAGCATTTT. Its translation is CATSGTGGNQPQHF.

This sequence joins TRBV27 and TRBJ1-4; the D is unclear. CDR1 MNHEY and CDR2 SMNVEV come from the germline V gene (reference sequence). V shed 5 bases and J shed 6 bases, with 13 bases lying between them. The CDR3 contains 14 residues. The CDR3 loop is CASSLRRGDEKLFF. The DNA of the CDR3 is TGTGCCAGCAGTCTACGGCGCGGGGATGAAAAACTGTTTTTT.

As regards this clone: Other DNA sequences of this sample code for an identical CDR3. The chain uses TRBV20-1 and TRBJ2-5; unclear D gene. Germline loops: CDR1 DFQATT, CDR2 SNEGSKA (reference sequence). V was pared by 7 bases and J by 1 base, with 7 bases between. The CDR3 contains 11 residues. The CDR3 nucleotides are TGCAGTGGGCTGGTCCAAGAGACCCAGTACTTC. It is translated as CSGLVQETQYF.

The V call is TRBV29-1, the J call TRBJ1-2; D is unclear. CDR3 length: 11 amino acids. Trimming removed 6 bases from V and 1 base from J, with 6 bases in between. Germline V gives CDR1 SQVTM, CDR2 ANQGSEA. The CDR3 DNA sequence: TGCAGCGTCGACCTTAACTATGGCTACACCTTC. Protein product: CSVDLNYGYTF.

The J gene is TRBJ1-6, the V gene TRBV10-3; TRBD1 might be the D (6 bases). The V end was cut by 7 bases, the J end by 9 bases, with 16 bases between. This CDR3 contains 14 residues. Germline CDR1 and CDR2: ENHRY and SYGVKD. CDR3 sequence (DNA): TGTGCCATCAAGGGGGGGGCTGGCGGTTCACCCCTCCACTTT. It codes for CAIKGGAGGSPLHF.

The rearrangement links TRBV5-1 to TRBJ2-5; tentatively, D is TRBD2 (6 bases). Between the trimmed V and J ends, which lost 4 bases and 2 bases, there was a span of 12 bases. CDR3 length: 14 amino acids. Germline loops: CDR1 SGHRS, CDR2 YFSETQ. Here the CDR3 reads CASSLRGRQETQYF. DNA of the CDR3: TGCGCCAGCAGCCTTCGGGGGAGACAAGAGACCCAGTACTTC.

Comment on this clone: Other DNA sequences in this specimen translate into the identical CDR3. The chain links TRBV29-1 to TRBJ2-5; 9 bases map to TRBD1. Germline-derived CDR1 and CDR2 are SQVTM and ANQGSEA. The CDR3 sequence is 13 residues long. Trimming at V came to 4 bases and at J to 5 bases, leaving 5 bases not matched to a gene. CDR3 loop: CSVGGTGTETQYF. CDR3 in DNA: TGCAGCGTTGGGGGGACAGGGACGGAGACCCAGTACTTC.

The chain has TRBV29-1 and TRBJ1-3; the match to TRBD1 covers 7 bases. The germline V gene encodes CDR1 SQVTM and CDR2 ANQGSEA. The CDR3 runs 13 residues. The V and J ends lost 7 bases and 1 base, in that order; junction bases with no gene match: 4. The CDR3 coding sequence is TGCAGCGCTACGACAGGGTCTGGAAACACCATATATTTT. Amino acids: CSATTGSGNTIYF.

The CDR3 region is CASSDSLTGTDTQYF. The DNA of the CDR3 is TGTGCCAGCAGTGACTCGTTGACAGGAACAGATACGCAGTATTTT. This sequence joins TRBV6-4 and TRBJ2-3, with a tentative D call TRBD1 (6 bases). Trimming cost V 0 bases and J 3 bases, with 10 bases left between them. Germline V gene sequence: CDR1 MRHNA, CDR2 SNTAGT. The CDR3 covers 15 residues.

This sequence joins TRBV6-1 and TRBJ1-4; TRBD1 matches 7 bases. The trim removed 5 bases at V and 8 bases at J, leaving 8 bases unmatched. This CDR3 region has 14 residues. Germline CDR1 MNHNS, CDR2 SASEGT. As DNA, the CDR3 is TGTGCCAGCAGTAGTCGACAGGGAGGGGAAAAACTGTTTTTT. Protein sequence: CASSSRQGGEKLFF.

The chain carries TRBV4-1 and TRBJ2-1, with 7 positions matching TRBD1. The CDR3 has 16 residues. The V segment lost 3 bases and the J segment 7 bases; nucleotides outside the gene matches: 12. From germline, CDR1 is MGHRA and CDR2 YSYEKL. The CDR3 loop is CASSQPTGTAWNEQFF. The CDR3 coding sequence is TGCGCCAGCAGCCAGCCAACCGGGACAGCATGGAATGAGCAGTTCTTC.

The rearrangement links TRBV5-1 to TRBJ2-5; 9 bases are shared with TRBD1. The CDR3 is 15 residues long. V lost 3 bases, J lost 2 bases, and 5 bases stayed unmatched. Per germline, CDR1 SGHRS and CDR2 YFSETQ. In DNA form, the CDR3 reads TGCGCCAGCAGCTCCGGGACAGGGTCTCAAGAGACCCAGTACTTC. Translation: CASSSGTGSQETQYF.

This clone came up a few times. The chain couples TRBV15 to TRBJ1-4; D gene uncertain. Trimming shortened V by 1 base and J by 7 bases, and 4 bases separated the two germline ends. This CDR3 region has 12 residues. The germline gives CDR1 LNHNV, CDR2 YYDKDF (reference sequence). The CDR3, as DNA: TGTGCCACCAGCAGAGTCGGTGAAAAACTGTTTTTT. Encoded protein: CATSRVGEKLFF.

This clone was observed a handful of times. This chain links TRBV7-9 with TRBJ2-7; D is ambiguous. This CDR3 spans 13 amino acids. Trimming removed 4 bases at V and 6 bases at J, with 13 bases between. Germline-derived CDR1 and CDR2 are SEHNR and FQNEAQ (reference sequence). The CDR3 nucleotides are TGTGCCAGCAGCTCGTATGGGGTAGGCGAGCAGTACTTC. Protein: CASSSYGVGEQYF.

V usage is TRBV29-1 and J usage is TRBJ2-7, with TRBD1 identical over 9 bases. The CDR3 is 12 residues long. The germline V gene encodes CDR1 SQVTM and CDR2 ANQGSEA. J gave up 5 bases and V 7 bases, and 6 bases lay outside the gene matches. The DNA for the CDR3 is TGCAGCGCCCTGGGACAGGGTAACGAGCAGTACTTC. This sequence encodes CSALGQGNEQYF.

This clone appeared a few times. Other DNA sequences of this sample code for an identical CDR3. CDR3 in DNA: TGCAGCGTTGGGACAGGCAACTATGGCTACACCTTC. It codes for CSVGTGNYGYTF. This chain joins TRBV29-1 and TRBJ1-2; 7 positions match TRBD1. The CDR3 has 12 residues. Trimming took 4 bases from V and 2 from J; bases not matched to a gene: 1. CDR1 SQVTM and CDR2 ANQGSEA come from the germline V gene.

The chain uses TRBV25-1 and TRBJ2-1; D is perhaps TRBD1 or TRBD2 (5 bases each). CDR1 MGHDK and CDR2 SYGVNS come from the germline V gene. V gave up 7 bases and J gave up 5 bases, with 9 bases separating them. The CDR3 consists of 12 residues. Here the CDR3 reads CASNRDDNEQFF. The CDR3 DNA sequence: TGTGCCAGCAATAGGGACGACAATGAGCAGTTCTTC. Based on the CDR3 plus reference TRBV25-1 and TRBJ2-1, the full variable domain is EADIYQTPRYLVIGTGKKITLECSQTMGHDKMYWYQQDPGMELHLIHYSYGVNSTEKGDLSSESTVSRIRTEHFPLTLESARPSHTSQYLCASNRDDNEQFFGPGTRLTVL.

The rearrangement links TRBV15 to TRBJ1-3; tentative D call: TRBD1 (6 bases). Germline CDR1 is LNHNV and CDR2 is YYDKDF (reference sequence). V lost 0 bases and J 4 bases, leaving 10 bases between the germline ends. The CDR3 totals 15 residues. The CDR3 DNA reads TGTGCCACCAGCAGAGAGGGGGCGTCCGGAAACACCATATATTTT. Amino acids: CATSREGASGNTIYF.

This clone appeared a single time. The chain couples TRBV14 to TRBJ2-6, with D uncertain. CDR1 is SGHDN and CDR2 is FVKESK in the germline V gene. The CDR3 runs 17 residues. V was shortened by 1 base and J by 0 bases, with 10 bases between the two germline ends. The CDR3 DNA sequence: TGTGCCAGCAGCCAAGTTTCCTCACGCTCTGGGGCCAACGTCCTGACTTTC. It yields the protein CASSQVSSRSGANVLTF.

The V and J genes are TRBV29-1 and TRBJ1-1; 7 bases are a match to TRBD1. This CDR3 spans 13 amino acids. Germline V gene data show CDR1 as SQVTM and CDR2 as ANQGSEA. The V segment lost 5 bases and the J segment 2 bases; nucleotides outside the gene matches: 5. The CDR3 bases are TGCAGCGTTCGGGACAGCTCTAACACTGAAGCTTTCTTT. It specifies CSVRDSSNTEAFF.

This clone showed up just a few times. This chain connects TRBV7-9 to TRBJ2-5, with 8 nucleotides matching TRBD2. Germline-derived CDR1 and CDR2 are SEHNR and FQNEAQ (reference sequence). The length of the CDR3 is 14 residues. The trim removed 5 bases at V and 2 bases at J, leaving 4 bases unmatched. The CDR3 bases are TGTGCCAGCAGCGACTTAGCGGGGCAAGAGACCCAGTACTTC. This sequence encodes CASSDLAGQETQYF.

In this sample, this clone turned up a few times. This rearrangement joins TRBV7-9 to TRBJ2-7, with D uncertain. V lost 1 base and J lost 0, with 7 bases in between. CDR1 is SEHNR, CDR2 FQNEAQ, per germline (reference sequence). CDR3 size: 14 residues. CDR3 protein: CASSLGRPSYEQYF. Written as DNA, the CDR3 is TGTGCCAGCAGCTTAGGGAGACCCTCCTACGAGCAGTACTTC.

This chain links TRBV5-1 with TRBJ2-6; D is unresolved. CDR1 and CDR2 (germline): SGHRS, YFSETQ. V was clipped by 5 bases and J by 2 bases, with 5 bases between them. This CDR3 is 13 amino acids long. CDR3 sequence reads: CASSSTGANVLTF. The DNA of the CDR3 is TGCGCCAGCAGTTCGACTGGGGCCAACGTCCTGACTTTC.

This clone was seen a handful of times. This sample includes further DNA sequences coding for the same CDR3. The chain uses TRBV7-9 and TRBJ2-7; D may correspond to TRBD1 or TRBD2 (5 bases each). This CDR3 has 14 residues. V was trimmed by 3 bases and J by 0 bases, leaving 9 bases between them. Germline V gene lookup returns CDR1 SEHNR and CDR2 FQNEAQ (reference sequence). CDR3 protein: CASSFSGSSYEQYF. In DNA, the CDR3 is TGTGCCAGCAGCTTTTCAGGGAGCTCCTACGAGCAGTACTTC.

This chain uses TRBV28 with TRBJ1-2, with D perhaps matching TRBD1 (6 bases). The CDR3 is made up of 15 amino acids. V shed 1 base and J shed 4 bases, with 13 bases lying between them. Germline V gene lookup returns CDR1 MDHEN and CDR2 SYDVKM. The CDR3 loop is CASSLSLTGSYGYTF. The CDR3 nucleotides read TGTGCCAGCAGTTTATCCCTCACAGGGAGCTATGGCTACACCTTC.

This clone was found a few times. The chain employs TRBV1 and TRBJ2-1; the table's D call, TRBD1, was not checked against the DNA. TRBV1 is given as a pseudogene. The CDR3 length is 17 residues. In nucleotides, the CDR3 is TGCACCAGCAGCCAAGGTGAGGACAGGGGCTCCTACAATGAGCAGTTCTTC. Protein product: CTSSQGEDRGSYNEQFF.

Only a few counts were recorded for this clone. The chain is built from TRBV13 and TRBJ2-5; TRBD2 agrees at 7 bases. CDR1 and CDR2 (germline): PRHDT, FYEKMQ (reference sequence). The junction had 12 bases not matched to a gene; V was cut back by 7 bases and J by 7 bases. The CDR3 runs to 14 residues. In DNA form, the CDR3 reads TGTGCCAGCACCGCGGGACGGGGGGATCTGACCCAGTACTTC. Its protein is CASTAGRGDLTQYF.